Shown below are 17 T cell receptor beta chains from a single sample sequenced in a study of blood T cell repertoires in COVID-19. Sequenced by immunoSEQ multiplex PCR; TCRdb stores in-frame clones only, minus some. Here the sample spans about 210,000 clones, around 82% being singletons. The sample consisted of peripheral blood. The source is a woman between 50 and 59 years old with acute or convalescent COVID-19.

The rearrangement joins TRBV28 to TRBJ1-1; D is uncertain. CDR3 length: 11 residues. The germline V gene has CDR1 MDHEN and CDR2 SYDVKM. Here the CDR3 reads CISRRDTEAFF. CDR3 nucleotides: TGTATTAGCCGACGAGACACTGAAGCTTTCTTT.

The chain carries TRBV2 and TRBJ2-3; D ambiguous. The CDR3 runs to 13 residues. Germline V gives CDR1 SNHLY, CDR2 FYNNEI. Trimming left V 3 bases short and J 6 bases short, with 10 bases between. DNA of the CDR3: TGTGCCAGCAGTGAGGGCTCCCGGGATACGCAGTATTTT. It codes for CASSEGSRDTQYF.

In DNA, the CDR3 is TGCAGCGTTGAGACCGGCTCAGGGGGCACGAATGAGCAGTTCTTC. It specifies CSVETGSGGTNEQFF. The chain uses TRBV29-1 and TRBJ2-1, with 8 bases that match TRBD1. From germline, CDR1 is SQVTM and CDR2 ANQGSEA. V gave up 3 bases and J gave up 7 bases; unmatched junction bases: 11. This CDR3 region has 15 residues.

This sequence joins TRBV28 and TRBJ1-3; D is perhaps TRBD1 (6 bases). The germline V and J ends were trimmed by 5 bases and 0 bases, with 17 bases remaining between them. Germline-derived CDR1 and CDR2 are MDHEN and SYDVKM. CDR3 length equals 17 residues. The chain's CDR3 is CASSDGGGLSSGNTIYF. The CDR3 DNA sequence: TGTGCCAGCAGTGATGGGGGGGGGCTAAGCTCTGGAAACACCATATATTTT.

V and J are TRBV10-3 and TRBJ1-2; no clear D. Trimming stripped 2 bases from V and 8 bases from J, with 15 bases between. Per the germline V gene, CDR1 is ENHRY and CDR2 is SYGVKD. This CDR3 has 14 amino acids. CDR3 sequence (DNA): TGTGCCATCAGTGAGCCAACGAGTCCACGGGGCTACACCTTC. As protein: CAISEPTSPRGYTF.

This sequence joins TRBV19 and TRBJ2-7; 10 nucleotides match TRBD1. The CDR3 consists of 13 residues. The germline CDR1 and CDR2 sequences are LNHDA and SQIVND (reference sequence). J lost 7 bases, V lost 7 bases, and 7 bases had no gene match. Here the CDR3 reads CASNRQGAKEQYF. The CDR3 nucleotides are TGTGCCAGTAATCGACAGGGGGCGAAGGAGCAGTACTTC.

This chain connects TRBV19 to TRBJ2-1, with D unclear. The CDR3 is 15 residues long. V lost 2 bases and J 3 bases, leaving 11 bases between the germline ends. CDR1 is LNHDA, CDR2 SQIVND, per germline (reference sequence). CDR3 amino acids: CASSIPSIVYNEQFF. CDR3 sequence (DNA): TGTGCCAGTAGTATACCGAGTATAGTCTACAATGAGCAGTTCTTC.

The rearrangement joins TRBV6-5 to TRBJ2-2; the match to TRBD2 covers 7 bases. From germline, CDR1 is MNHEY and CDR2 SVGAGI. This CDR3 has 15 amino acids. V trimming: 4 bases; J trimming: 4 bases; junction bases outside the gene matches: 6. CDR3 DNA sequence: TGTGCCAGCAGTTCGGGTACGGGGGGCACCGGGGAGCTGTTTTTT. Its translation is CASSSGTGGTGELFF.

The chain couples TRBV10-3 to TRBJ1-6, with TRBD1 as a possible D gene (5 bases). Trimming stripped 7 bases from V and 8 bases from J, with 12 bases between. Germline loops: CDR1 ENHRY, CDR2 SYGVKD. CDR3 length equals 13 residues. The CDR3 bases are TGTGCCATCACCCAGGGACTTGATTCACCCCTCCACTTT. Translating it yields CAITQGLDSPLHF.

In this sample, this clone turned up once. The rearrangement links TRBV24-1 to TRBJ2-5; D uncertain. The V gene lost 4 bases and the J gene lost 2 bases, with 16 bases spanning the gap. The CDR3 loop spans 16 amino acids. CDR1 and CDR2 from the germline V gene are KGHDR and SFDVKD. CDR3 amino acids: CATSDGRYSSQETQYF. DNA of the CDR3: TGTGCCACCAGTGACGGCCGGTACAGCTCTCAAGAGACCCAGTACTTC.

The chain has TRBV19 and TRBJ2-7; 7 bases are a match to TRBD1. Germline V gene lookup returns CDR1 LNHDA and CDR2 SQIVND (reference sequence). The junction had 6 bases not matched to a gene; V was cut back by 6 bases and J by 4 bases. This CDR3 contains 13 residues. CDR3 loop: CASSASGQYEQYF. The DNA of the CDR3 is TGTGCCAGTAGCGCGTCGGGACAGTACGAGCAGTACTTC.

The chain joins TRBV3-1 (or the pseudogene TRBV3-2) to TRBJ1-6, with D maybe TRBD1 (6 bases). The germline V and J ends were trimmed by 4 bases and 6 bases, with 13 bases remaining between them. Germline V CDR1 and CDR2: LGHDT, YNNKEL (reference sequence). CDR3 length: 15 amino acids. Written as DNA, the CDR3 is TGTGCCAGCAGCCCCCCCGGCAGGGGTAATTCACCCCTCCACTTT. Its protein product is CASSPPGRGNSPLHF.

J is TRBJ2-7 and V is TRBV18, with unresolved D. CDR1 and CDR2 from the germline V gene are KGHSH and LQKENI. This CDR3 contains 17 residues. V was clipped by 6 bases and J by 0 bases, with 21 bases between them. The CDR3 sequence is CASSPVPINSLSYEQYF. CDR3 sequence (DNA): TGTGCCAGCTCCCCAGTACCGATCAACTCCCTCTCCTACGAGCAGTACTTC.

The chain joins TRBV29-1 to TRBJ2-3, with a tentative D call TRBD2 (5 bases). Germline CDR1 is SQVTM and CDR2 is ANQGSEA. Trimming shortened V by 4 bases and J by 5 bases, and 16 bases separated the two germline ends. The CDR3 loop spans 14 amino acids. CDR3 coding DNA: TGCAGCGTTGTTGACCAGAGGGAAGTAGATACGCAGTATTTT. This translates into CSVVDQREVDTQYF.

The chain combines TRBV10-2 with TRBJ2-2; unclear D gene. Deletions cut 5 bases from V and 4 bases from J, with 11 bases between. The CDR3 is 14 amino acids. From germline, CDR1 is WSHSY and CDR2 SAAADI. CDR3 sequence (DNA): TGCGCCAGCAGTCCCTCGTCCCCCACCGGGGAGCTGTTTTTT. Its protein product is CASSPSSPTGELFF.

The V and J genes are TRBV29-1 and TRBJ1-1; D may be TRBD1 (5 bases). Trimming removed 3 bases at V and 1 base at J, with 9 bases between. The germline gives CDR1 SQVTM, CDR2 ANQGSEA. The CDR3 sequence is 13 residues long. The CDR3 is CSVEGGTNTEAFF. In DNA form, the CDR3 reads TGCAGCGTTGAGGGGGGGACGAACACTGAAGCTTTCTTT.

The CDR3 DNA is TGTGCCAGCAGTGCGAGTAACGCAGGGCAGTATTTT. Protein product: CASSASNAGQYF. This chain joins TRBV2 and TRBJ2-3; D unclear. Germline loops: CDR1 SNHLY, CDR2 FYNNEI. Trimming left V 4 bases short and J 11 bases short, with 13 bases between. The CDR3 has 12 residues.